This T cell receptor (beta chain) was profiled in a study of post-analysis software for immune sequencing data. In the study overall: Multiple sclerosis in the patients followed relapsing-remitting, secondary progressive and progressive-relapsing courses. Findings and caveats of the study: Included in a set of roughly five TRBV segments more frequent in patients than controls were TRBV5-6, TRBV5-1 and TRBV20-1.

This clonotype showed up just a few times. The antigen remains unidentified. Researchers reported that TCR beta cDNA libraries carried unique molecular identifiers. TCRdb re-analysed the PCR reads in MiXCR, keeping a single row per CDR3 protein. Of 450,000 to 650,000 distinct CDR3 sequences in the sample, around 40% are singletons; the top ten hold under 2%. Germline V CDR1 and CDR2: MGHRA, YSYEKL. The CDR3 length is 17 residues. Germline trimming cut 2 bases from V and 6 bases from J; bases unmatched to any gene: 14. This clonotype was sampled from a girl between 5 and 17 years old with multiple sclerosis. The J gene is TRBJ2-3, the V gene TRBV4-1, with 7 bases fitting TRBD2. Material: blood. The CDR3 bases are TGCGCCAGCAGCCAACTCTTTCTAGCGGTCGAAGGGGATACGCAGTATTTT. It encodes CASSQLFLAVEGDTQYF.